This T cell receptor (beta chain) was recorded in a study of blood T cell repertoires in COVID-19. Background on the study: The study drew acute and convalescent COVID-19 samples from the United States, Italy and Spain. Nucleic acid was either cDNA or gDNA, and it came from T cells, B-cell-depleted T cells, or PBMCs.

TCRdb's table, derived via immunoSEQ multiplex PCR, lists solely in-frame clones and lacks some. The data show 250,000 to 400,000 clones, roughly 85% seen once. Cohorts were determined from participant-reported clinical history. Individuals in the exposed group had encountered a COVID-19 case within 2 weeks preceding study entry. Germline CDR1 SNHLY, CDR2 FYNNEI. The CDR3 is 16 residues long. Germline trimming cut 2 bases from V and 7 bases from J; bases unmatched to any gene: 10. The chain recombines TRBV2 with TRBJ2-1, with TRBD1 matching over 8 bases. Sequencing was done on a sample of PBMCs or T cells enriched from blood (not recorded which). This TCR came from a woman under 40 who had been exposed to COVID-19. The CDR3 spells CASSEMRDRIGNEQFF. The CDR3 DNA reads TGTGCCAGCAGTGAAATGCGGGACAGGATCGGGAATGAGCAGTTCTTC.